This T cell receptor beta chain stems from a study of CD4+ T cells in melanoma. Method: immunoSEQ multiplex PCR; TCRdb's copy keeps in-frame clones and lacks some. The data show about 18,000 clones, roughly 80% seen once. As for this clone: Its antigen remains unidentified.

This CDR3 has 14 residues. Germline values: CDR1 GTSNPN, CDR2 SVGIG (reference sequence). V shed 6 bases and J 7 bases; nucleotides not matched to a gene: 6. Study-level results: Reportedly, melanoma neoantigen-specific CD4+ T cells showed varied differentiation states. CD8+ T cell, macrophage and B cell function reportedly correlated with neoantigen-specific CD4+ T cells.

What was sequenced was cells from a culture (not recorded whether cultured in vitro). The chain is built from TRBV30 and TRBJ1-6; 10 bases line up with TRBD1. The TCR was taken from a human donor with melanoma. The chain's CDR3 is CACGTGAKNSPLHF. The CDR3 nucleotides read TGTGCCTGTGGGACAGGGGCAAAGAATTCACCCCTCCACTTT. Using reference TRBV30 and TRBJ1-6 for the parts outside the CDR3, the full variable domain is SQTIHQWPATLVQPVGSPLSLECTVEGTSNPNLYWYRQAAGRGLQLLFYSVGIGQISSEVPQNLSASRPQDRQFILSSKKLLLSDSGFYLCACGTGAKNSPLHFGNGTRLTVT.